The TCR beta chain described here comes from a study of cytotoxic CD8 clonotypes in ibrutinib-treated CLL. The method was immunoSEQ multiplex PCR; TCRdb's version includes in-frame clones alone and lacks a portion of them. The sample records approximately 130,000 clones, 84% being singletons. With respect to this clone: Its specificity is unknown.

Regarding the study as a whole: Clonality was higher at baseline than in age-matched healthy donors and tracked circulating CD8+ T-cell counts.

The V and J ends lost 0 bases and 1 base, in that order; junction bases with no gene match: 5. Germline lookup yields CDR1 SGHRS and CDR2 YFSETQ. This CDR3 contains 16 residues. Sample: PBMCs, taken after 24 months of ibrutinib treatment. V usage is TRBV5-1 and J usage is TRBJ2-3; the match to TRBD2 covers 7 bases. This sequence was found in a human donor with chronic lymphocytic leukemia. The CDR3 DNA reads TGCGCCAGCAGCTTGGACGGCGGGGGAGGCACAGATACGCAGTATTTT. This sequence encodes CASSLDGGGGTDTQYF.